The following is a T cell receptor beta chain sequence with its context. Original analysis: Reference gene primer amplification in the assay estimated nucleated cell counts. Clones were read by immunoSEQ multiplex PCR, and TCRdb kept only the in-frame ones, dropping some. Clonal size and the V and J genes are those of that table, whereas D and trimming came from the DNA. The table records 45,000 to 50,000 clones, more than 75% of them present only once. The sample belongs to a study of blood T cell repertoires in COVID-19. Turning to the study itself: The United States, Italy and Spain supplied acute and convalescent COVID-19 samples. In each case, the material was cDNA or gDNA derived from T cells, B-cell-depleted T cells, or PBMCs.

V gave up 1 base and J gave up 4 bases, with 9 bases separating them. The CDR3 is 14 amino acids. Germline CDR1 LGHDT, CDR2 YNNKEL (reference sequence). V is TRBV3-1 (or the pseudogene TRBV3-2) and J is TRBJ2-3; D is ambiguous. Source material: peripheral blood. This TCR derives from a woman aged 55-70 years with acute or convalescent COVID-19. The CDR3, as DNA: TGTGCCAGCAGCCAAGGACCCACAGCAGATACGCAGTATTTT. It codes for CASSQGPTADTQYF.